Below are 6 T cell receptor beta chains sequenced from a single sample in a study of T cell responses to AZD1222 COVID-19 vaccine (dated by TCRdb to the early 2020s). The label giving this sample's time point can be read as: about 28 days (+/-7) after the second vaccine dose. Library preparation employed the immunoSEQ multiplex PCR assay. TCRdb mirrors the immuneACCESS table, restricted to in-frame sequences. Some clones are absent from its copies; in checked studies, under half trace to an unresolved V gene, and the reason for the others is unknown. A total of about 150,000 clones appear in this sample, 90% of them only once. The top ten clonotypes cover about 5.9% of the sample. The material sequenced was peripheral blood, taken 28 days after the second AZD1222 dose. These receptors originate from an adult who received the AZD1222 COVID-19 vaccine.

In regard to this clone: At one of its ends the junction is not consistent with the germline gene, which may arise from a read error. V is TRBV28 and J is TRBJ1-5; D possibly corresponds to TRBD1 (5 bases). Germline CDR1 and CDR2: MDHEN and SYDVKM. This CDR3 spans 14 amino acids. This CDR3 is CASCLDNSNQPQHF. CDR3 nucleotides: TGTGCCAGCTGTTTGGACAATAGCAATCAGCCCCAGCATTTT. Combining the CDR3 with reference TRBV28 and TRBJ1-5 gives the whole variable domain DVKVTQSSRYLVKRTGEKVFLECVQDMDHENMFWYRQDPGLGLRLIYFSYDVKMKEKGDIPEGYSVSREKKERFSLILESASTNQTSMYLCASCLDNSNQPQHFGDGTRLSIL.

In regard to this clone: Other nucleotide sequences from this sample produce the same CDR3. The V gene is TRBV3-1 (or the pseudogene TRBV3-2), the J gene TRBJ2-7, with D unclear. Germline V CDR1 and CDR2: LGHDT, YNNKEL (reference sequence). Trimming removed 2 bases at V and 3 bases at J, with 5 bases between. This CDR3 contains 12 residues. CDR3 amino acids: CASSQSDYEQYF. For the CDR3, the DNA is TGTGCCAGCAGCCAATCTGACTACGAGCAGTACTTC.

The chain couples TRBV28 to TRBJ1-2; TRBD1 matches 9 bases. Germline assignment: CDR1 MDHEN and CDR2 SYDVKM. The V and J ends lost 6 bases and 7 bases, in that order; junction bases with no gene match: 15. This CDR3 comprises 16 residues. The chain's CDR3 is CASRQTGGALYGGYTF. CDR3 DNA sequence: TGTGCCAGCAGACAAACAGGGGGCGCGCTATACGGTGGCTACACCTTC.

The rearrangement joins TRBV9 to TRBJ2-7, with 8 bases fitting TRBD1. Germline CDR1 and CDR2: SGDLS and YYNGEE. This CDR3 has 16 residues. With 4 bases clipped from V and 2 bases from J, the junction kept 11 bases outside the gene matches. In nucleotides, the CDR3 is TGTGCCAGCAGCCAATTCCCTCAACAGGGGGCCTACGAGCAGTACTTC. Translation gives CASSQFPQQGAYEQYF.

This clone was recorded once. The rearrangement joins TRBV28 to TRBJ1-3; 8 bases fit TRBD1. The germline CDR1 and CDR2 sequences are MDHEN and SYDVKM. The CDR3 contains 19 residues. V was clipped by 6 bases and J by 0 bases; unmatched bases: 16. The DNA for the CDR3 is TGTGCCAGCAGCCGAATTAATCCGGGACAGGCCGGCTCTGGAAACACCATATATTTT. Protein: CASSRINPGQAGSGNTIYF.

V and J are TRBV14 and TRBJ2-1; TRBD2 agrees at 8 bases. With 4 bases clipped from V and 8 bases from J, the junction kept 13 bases outside the gene matches. Germline V CDR1 and CDR2: SGHDN, FVKESK. The CDR3 runs to 16 residues. The CDR3 sequence is CASSRDSGAGSHEQFF. Written as DNA, the CDR3 is TGTGCCAGCAGCCGTGATAGCGGGGCGGGCTCGCATGAGCAGTTCTTC.